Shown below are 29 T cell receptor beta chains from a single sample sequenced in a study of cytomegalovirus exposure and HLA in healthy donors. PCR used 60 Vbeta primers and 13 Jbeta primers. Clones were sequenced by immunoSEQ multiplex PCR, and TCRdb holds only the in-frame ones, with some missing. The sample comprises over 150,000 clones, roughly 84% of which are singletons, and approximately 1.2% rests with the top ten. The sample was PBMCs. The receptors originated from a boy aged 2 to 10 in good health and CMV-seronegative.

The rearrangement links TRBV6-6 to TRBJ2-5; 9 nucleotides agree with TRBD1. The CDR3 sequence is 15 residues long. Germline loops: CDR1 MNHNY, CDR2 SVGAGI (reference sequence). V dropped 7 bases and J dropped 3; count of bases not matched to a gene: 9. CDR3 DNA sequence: TGTGCCAGCACCTACCTAGGACAGGGGAAAGAGACCCAGTACTTC. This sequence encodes CASTYLGQGKETQYF.

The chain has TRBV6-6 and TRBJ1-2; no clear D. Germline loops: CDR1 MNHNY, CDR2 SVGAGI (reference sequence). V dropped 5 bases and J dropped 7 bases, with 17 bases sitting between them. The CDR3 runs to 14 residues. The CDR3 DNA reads TGTGCCAGCAGTCCCCCGGGAAAAGACTTTGGCTACACCTTC. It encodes CASSPPGKDFGYTF.

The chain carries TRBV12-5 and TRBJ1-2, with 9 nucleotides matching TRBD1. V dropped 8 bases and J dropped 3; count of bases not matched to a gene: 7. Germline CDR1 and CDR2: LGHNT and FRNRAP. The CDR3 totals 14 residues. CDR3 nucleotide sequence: TGTGCTAGTAATACAGGGGGCGAAGACTATGGCTACACCTTC. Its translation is CASNTGGEDYGYTF. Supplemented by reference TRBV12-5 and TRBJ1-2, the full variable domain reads DARVTQTPRHKVTEMGQEVTMRCQPILGHNTVFWYRQTMMQGLELLAYFRNRAPLDDSGMPKDRFSAEMPDATLATLKIQPSEPRDSAVYFCASNTGGEDYGYTFGSGTRLTVV.

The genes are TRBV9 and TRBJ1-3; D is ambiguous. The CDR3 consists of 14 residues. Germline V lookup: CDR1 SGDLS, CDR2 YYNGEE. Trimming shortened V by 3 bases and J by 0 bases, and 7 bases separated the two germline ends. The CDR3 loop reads CASSGTYSGNTIYF. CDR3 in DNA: TGTGCCAGCAGCGGAACCTACTCTGGAAACACCATATATTTT.

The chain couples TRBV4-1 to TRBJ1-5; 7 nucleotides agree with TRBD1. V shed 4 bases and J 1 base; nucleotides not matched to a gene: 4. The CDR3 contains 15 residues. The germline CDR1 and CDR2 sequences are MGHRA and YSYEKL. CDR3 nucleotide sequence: TGCGCCAGCAGCCGCCTGGGACAGAGCAATCAGCCCCAGCATTTT. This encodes CASSRLGQSNQPQHF.

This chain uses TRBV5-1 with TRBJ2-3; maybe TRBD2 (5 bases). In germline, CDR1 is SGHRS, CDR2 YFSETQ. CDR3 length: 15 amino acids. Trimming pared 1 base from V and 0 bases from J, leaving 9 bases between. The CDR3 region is CASSLLAMSTDTQYF. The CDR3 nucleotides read TGCGCCAGCAGCTTGTTAGCGATGAGCACAGATACGCAGTATTTT.

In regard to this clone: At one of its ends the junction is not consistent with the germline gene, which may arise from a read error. CDR3 sequence: CASSYGLAGESQYF. CDR3 sequence (DNA): TGTGCCAGCAGTTATGGACTAGCGGGAGAGTCCCAGTACTTC. The chain joins TRBV6-5 to TRBJ2-5; 13 positions match TRBD2. The germline V gene encodes CDR1 MNHEY and CDR2 SVGAGI. CDR3 size: 14 residues.

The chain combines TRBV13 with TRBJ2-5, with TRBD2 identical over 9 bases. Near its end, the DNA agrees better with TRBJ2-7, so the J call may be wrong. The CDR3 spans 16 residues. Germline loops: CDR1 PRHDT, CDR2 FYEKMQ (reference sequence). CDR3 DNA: TGTGCCAGCAGTTCAAAGCGGGGGGACCGCTCCTACGAGCAGTACTTC. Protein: CASSSKRGDRSYEQYF.

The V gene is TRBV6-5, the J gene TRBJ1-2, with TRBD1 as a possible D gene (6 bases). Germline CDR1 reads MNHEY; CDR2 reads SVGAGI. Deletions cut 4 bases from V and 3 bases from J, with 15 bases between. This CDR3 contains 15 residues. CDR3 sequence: CASSSPTGPHYGYTF. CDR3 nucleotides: TGTGCCAGCAGTTCTCCTACAGGGCCCCACTATGGCTACACCTTC.

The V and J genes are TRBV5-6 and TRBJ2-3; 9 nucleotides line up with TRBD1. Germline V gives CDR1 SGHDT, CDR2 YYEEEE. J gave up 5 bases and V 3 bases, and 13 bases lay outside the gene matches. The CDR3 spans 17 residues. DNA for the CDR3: TGTGCCAGCAGCTCACCTCATTACAGGGGGCTCGAAGATACGCAGTATTTT. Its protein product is CASSSPHYRGLEDTQYF.

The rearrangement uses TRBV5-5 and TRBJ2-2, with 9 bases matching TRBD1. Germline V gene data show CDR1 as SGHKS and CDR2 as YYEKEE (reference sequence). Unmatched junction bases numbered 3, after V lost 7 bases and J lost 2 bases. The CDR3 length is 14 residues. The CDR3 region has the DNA TGTGCCAGCGGGACAGGGTTTAACACCGGGGAGCTGTTTTTT. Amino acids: CASGTGFNTGELFF.

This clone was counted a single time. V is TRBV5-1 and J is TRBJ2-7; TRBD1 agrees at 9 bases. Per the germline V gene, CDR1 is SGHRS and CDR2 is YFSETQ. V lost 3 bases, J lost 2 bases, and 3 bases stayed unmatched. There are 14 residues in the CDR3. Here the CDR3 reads CASSWTGVTYEQYF. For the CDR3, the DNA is TGCGCCAGCAGCTGGACAGGGGTGACCTACGAGCAGTACTTC.

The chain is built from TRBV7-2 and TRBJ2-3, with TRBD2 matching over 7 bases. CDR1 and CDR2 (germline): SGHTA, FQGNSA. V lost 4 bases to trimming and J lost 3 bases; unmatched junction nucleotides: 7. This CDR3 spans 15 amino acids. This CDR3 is CASSWEGIGTDTQYF. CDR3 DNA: TGTGCCAGCAGCTGGGAGGGCATAGGGACAGATACGCAGTATTTT.

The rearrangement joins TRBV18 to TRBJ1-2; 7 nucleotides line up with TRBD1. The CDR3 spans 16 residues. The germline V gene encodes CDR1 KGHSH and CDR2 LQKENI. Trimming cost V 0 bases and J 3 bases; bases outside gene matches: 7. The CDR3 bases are TGTGCCAGCTCACCACCGGGAAGGGGGCAGGACTATGGCTACACCTTC. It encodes CASSPPGRGQDYGYTF.

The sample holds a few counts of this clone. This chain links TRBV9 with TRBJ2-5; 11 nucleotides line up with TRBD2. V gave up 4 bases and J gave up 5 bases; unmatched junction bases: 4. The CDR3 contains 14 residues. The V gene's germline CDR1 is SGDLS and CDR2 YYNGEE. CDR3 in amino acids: CASSIAGGHETQYF. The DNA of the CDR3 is TGTGCCAGCAGCATAGCGGGGGGGCACGAGACCCAGTACTTC. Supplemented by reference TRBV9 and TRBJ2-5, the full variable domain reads DSGVTQTPKHLITATGQRVTLRCSPRSGDLSVYWYQQSLDQGLQFLIQYYNGEERAKGNILERFSAQQFPDLHSELNLSSLELGDSALYFCASSIAGGHETQYFGPGTRLLVL.

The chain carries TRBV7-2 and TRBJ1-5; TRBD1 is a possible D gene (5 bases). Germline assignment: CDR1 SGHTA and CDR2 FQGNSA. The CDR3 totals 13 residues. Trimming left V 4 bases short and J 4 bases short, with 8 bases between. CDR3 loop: CASSSDSNQPQHF. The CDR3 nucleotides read TGTGCCAGCAGCTCAGACAGTAATCAGCCCCAGCATTTT.

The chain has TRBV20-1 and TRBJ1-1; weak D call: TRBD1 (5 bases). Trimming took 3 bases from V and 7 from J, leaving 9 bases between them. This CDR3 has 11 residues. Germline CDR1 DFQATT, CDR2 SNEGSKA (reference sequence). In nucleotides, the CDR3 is TGCAGTGCTAGTAGACAGATTGAAGCTTTCTTT. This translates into CSASRQIEAFF.

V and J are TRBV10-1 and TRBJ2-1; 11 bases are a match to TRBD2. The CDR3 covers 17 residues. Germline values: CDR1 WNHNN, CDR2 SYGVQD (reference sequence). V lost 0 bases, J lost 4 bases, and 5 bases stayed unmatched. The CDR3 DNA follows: TGCGCCAGCAGTGAGTCGACTGGACTAGCGGGTTACAATGAGCAGTTCTTC. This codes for CASSESTGLAGYNEQFF.

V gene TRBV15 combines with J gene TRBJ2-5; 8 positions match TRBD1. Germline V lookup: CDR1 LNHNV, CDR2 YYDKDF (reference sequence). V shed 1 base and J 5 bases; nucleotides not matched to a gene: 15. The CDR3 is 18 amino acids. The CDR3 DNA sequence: TGTGCCACCAGCAGAGCCCACTCCCCAGACAGGGGCGGGGAGACCCAGTACTTC. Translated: CATSRAHSPDRGGETQYF.

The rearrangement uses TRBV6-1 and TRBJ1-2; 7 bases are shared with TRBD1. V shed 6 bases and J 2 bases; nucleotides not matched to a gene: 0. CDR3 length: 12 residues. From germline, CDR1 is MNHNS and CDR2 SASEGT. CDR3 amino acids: CASRQGNYGYTF. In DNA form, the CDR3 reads TGTGCCAGCAGACAGGGGAACTATGGCTACACCTTC.

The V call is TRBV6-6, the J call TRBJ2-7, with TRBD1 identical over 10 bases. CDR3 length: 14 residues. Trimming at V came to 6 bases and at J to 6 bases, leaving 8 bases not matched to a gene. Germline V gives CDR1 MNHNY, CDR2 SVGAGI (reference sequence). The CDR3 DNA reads TGTGCCAGCAGACGGACAGGGGGAATCTTCGAGCAGTACGTC. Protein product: CASRRTGGIFEQYV.

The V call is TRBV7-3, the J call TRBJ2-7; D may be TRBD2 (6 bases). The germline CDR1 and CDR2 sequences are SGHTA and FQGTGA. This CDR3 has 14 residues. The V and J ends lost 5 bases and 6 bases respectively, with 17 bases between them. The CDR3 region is CASSRGGVGSEQYF. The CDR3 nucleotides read TGTGCCAGCAGCCGCGGCGGGGTAGGGAGCGAGCAGTACTTC.

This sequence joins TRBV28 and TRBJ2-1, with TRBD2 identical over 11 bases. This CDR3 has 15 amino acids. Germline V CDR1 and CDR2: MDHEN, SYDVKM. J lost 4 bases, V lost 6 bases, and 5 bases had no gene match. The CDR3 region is CASSRGLAVYNEQFF. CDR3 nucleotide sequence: TGTGCCAGCAGCCGGGGACTAGCGGTTTACAATGAGCAGTTCTTC.

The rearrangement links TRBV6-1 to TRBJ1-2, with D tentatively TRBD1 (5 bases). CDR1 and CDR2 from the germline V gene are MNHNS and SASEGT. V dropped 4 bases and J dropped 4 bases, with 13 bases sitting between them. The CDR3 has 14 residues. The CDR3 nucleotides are TGTGCCAGCAGTGCCGGAAGGGGTGGCTATGGCTACACCTTC. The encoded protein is CASSAGRGGYGYTF.

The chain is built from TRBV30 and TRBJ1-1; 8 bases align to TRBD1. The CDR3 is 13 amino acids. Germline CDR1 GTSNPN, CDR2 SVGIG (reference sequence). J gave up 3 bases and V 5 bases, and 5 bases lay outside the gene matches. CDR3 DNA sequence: TGTGCCTGGGGACAGGGTCGGGACACTGAAGCTTTCTTT. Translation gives CAWGQGRDTEAFF.

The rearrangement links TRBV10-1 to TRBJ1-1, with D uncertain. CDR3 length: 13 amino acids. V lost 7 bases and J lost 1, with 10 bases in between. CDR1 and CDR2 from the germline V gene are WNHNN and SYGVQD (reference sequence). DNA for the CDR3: TGCGCCAGCAAGAGGCGATGGAACACTGAAGCTTTCTTT. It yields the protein CASKRRWNTEAFF.

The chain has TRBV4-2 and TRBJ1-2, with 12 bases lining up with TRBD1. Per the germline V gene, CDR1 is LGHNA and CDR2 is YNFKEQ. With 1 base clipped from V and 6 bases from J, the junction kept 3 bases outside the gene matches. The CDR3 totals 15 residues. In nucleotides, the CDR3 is TGTGCCAGCAGCCAAGCCGGGACAGGGGGCGATGGCTACACCTTC. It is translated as CASSQAGTGGDGYTF.

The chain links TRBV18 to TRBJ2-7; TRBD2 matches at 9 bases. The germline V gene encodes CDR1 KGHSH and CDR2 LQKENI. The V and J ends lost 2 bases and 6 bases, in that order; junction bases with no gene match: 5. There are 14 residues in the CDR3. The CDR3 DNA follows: TGTGCCAGCTCACCAGGCGCGGGAGGGGCCGAGCAGTACGTC. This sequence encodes CASSPGAGGAEQYV.

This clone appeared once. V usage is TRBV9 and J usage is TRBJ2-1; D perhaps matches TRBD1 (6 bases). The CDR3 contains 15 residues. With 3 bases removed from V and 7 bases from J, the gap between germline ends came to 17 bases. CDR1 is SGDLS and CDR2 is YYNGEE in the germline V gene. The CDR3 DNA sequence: TGTGCCAGCAGCGAATTCTCGGACAGCAGAAATGAGCAGTTCTTC. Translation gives CASSEFSDSRNEQFF.